This TCR beta chain was obtained from a study of cytomegalovirus exposure and HLA in healthy donors. The CDR3 totals 11 residues. Germline assignment: CDR1 SQVTM and CDR2 ANQGSEA. V lost 3 bases and J 11 bases, leaving 10 bases between the germline ends. PCR used 60 Vbeta primers and 13 Jbeta primers. TCRdb's table, derived via immunoSEQ multiplex PCR, lists solely in-frame clones and lacks some. Of approximately 150,000 clones in the sample, 82% were seen once. Sequencing was performed on PBMCs. This sequence was found in a man aged 45-65 years in good health and CMV-seropositive. The rearrangement uses TRBV29-1 and TRBJ1-4; TRBD1 might be the D (5 bases). The CDR3 region is CSVEGGTKLFF. CDR3 nucleotides: TGCAGCGTTGAGGGGGGGACCAAACTGTTTTTT. Drawing the rest from reference TRBV29-1 and TRBJ1-4, the complete variable domain is SAVISQKPSRDICQRGTSLTIQCQVDSQVTMMFWYRQQPGQSLTLIATANQGSEATYESGFVIDKFPISRPNLTFSTLTVSNMSPEDSSIYLCSVEGGTKLFFGSGTQLSVL.